The present entry profiles one TCR beta chain with its context. The antigen it recognizes is unknown. It has no much larger one-base neighbor in the sample; base qualities were not kept. Library generation was performed with the immunoSEQ multiplex PCR assay. TCRdb retrieved this table from immuneACCESS and kept in-frame rearrangements only. Not all clones are present; in checked studies, unresolved V genes account for under half, and no reason is known for the remainder. Recorded for this sample are about 120,000 clones; roughly 90% of them occurred a single time. Roughly 43% of the sample belongs to the ten largest clones. This specimen comes from a study of control samples from healthy donors and cancer patients (dated by TCRdb to about 2020). Trimming costs V 3 bases and J 3 bases, and their ends lie 17 bases apart. According to the germline V gene, CDR1 reads SQVTM and CDR2 reads ANQGSEA. The CDR3 covers 15 residues, taking in both the cysteine and the phenylalanine. The kept DNA is CDR3 alone, 45 bases in frame from the first base.

The sequence joins TRBV29-1 to TRBJ1-1; the D gene is possibly TRBD1, with 5 bases matching. This sequence originates from a man aged 45 to 65 in good health. The source material was blood. The bases read TGCAGCGTTGACTATTCGGGACGGGGCTACACTGAAGCTTTCTTT. This yields the protein CSVDYSGRGYTEAFF.